The 15 T cell receptor beta chains listed next were all sequenced from one sample in a study of blood T cell repertoires in COVID-19. Only in-frame clones appear in the TCRdb table, and some are missing; sequencing was by immunoSEQ multiplex PCR. The table has approximately 160,000 clones, approximately 85% seen once. The sample comprised peripheral blood. These receptors were obtained from a man between 60 and 75 years old who had recovered from COVID-19.

The chain employs TRBV18 and TRBJ1-2, with 7 bases that match TRBD1. Germline loops: CDR1 KGHSH, CDR2 LQKENI. This CDR3 is built from 14 residues. V was clipped by 2 bases and J by 7 bases; unmatched bases: 7. The CDR3 DNA reads as TGTGCCAGCTCACCAGTGACAGGGCCGATTGGCTACACCTTC. Translated: CASSPVTGPIGYTF.

The rearrangement links TRBV5-7 to TRBJ1-2, with TRBD1 matching 9 bases. TRBV5-7 is known as an ORF, though its function is uncertain. There are 17 residues in the CDR3. V lost 2 bases to trimming and J lost 7 bases; unmatched junction nucleotides: 15. The CDR3 DNA sequence: TGTGCCAGCAGCTTAGGGACAGGGAAGATTCTCCCTCGTGGCTACACCTTC. This translates into CASSLGTGKILPRGYTF.

The V gene is TRBV7-2, the J gene TRBJ1-2; 9 positions agree with TRBD1. The CDR3 has 14 residues. V gave up 4 bases and J gave up 4 bases; unmatched junction bases: 4. Germline assignment: CDR1 SGHTA and CDR2 FQGNSA. The CDR3 is CASSSGTGTYGYTF. In DNA, the CDR3 is TGTGCCAGCAGCTCCGGGACAGGGACCTATGGCTACACCTTC.

V is TRBV18 and J is TRBJ1-1; TRBD1 might be the D (6 bases). The CDR3 contains 13 residues. Looked up from germline, CDR1 is KGHSH and CDR2 is LQKENI. V lost 2 bases and J 5 bases, leaving 9 bases between the germline ends. The CDR3 reads CASSPSGETEAFF. CDR3 bases: TGTGCCAGCTCACCATCAGGGGAGACTGAAGCTTTCTTT.

This rearrangement joins TRBV2 to TRBJ2-5, with TRBD2 identical over 11 bases. Germline CDR1 SNHLY, CDR2 FYNNEI. The CDR3 consists of 16 residues. V lost 6 bases to trimming and J lost 7 bases; unmatched junction nucleotides: 13. The CDR3: CASRSKGLAAGGTQYF. Here the CDR3 DNA reads TGTGCCAGCAGGAGCAAGGGACTAGCGGCCGGCGGGACCCAGTACTTC.

The V gene is TRBV19, the J gene TRBJ2-5, with TRBD2 matching over 9 bases. The CDR3 covers 13 residues. V lost 6 bases to trimming and J lost 5 bases; unmatched junction nucleotides: 4. Looked up from germline, CDR1 is LNHDA and CDR2 is SQIVND (reference sequence). The CDR3 protein is CASRPAGGETQYF. DNA of the CDR3: TGTGCCAGTAGACCAGCGGGGGGCGAGACCCAGTACTTC. Full variable domain (missing parts from reference TRBV19 and TRBJ2-5): DGGITQSPKYLFRKEGQNVTLSCEQNLNHDAMYWYRQDPGQGLRLIYYSQIVNDFQKGDIAEGYSVSREKKESFPLTVTSAQKNPTAFYLCASRPAGGETQYFGPGTRLLVL.

As to this clone: Relative to the germline gene, one junction end is altered; a read error may explain this. The chain combines TRBV27 with TRBJ1-2; D gene unclear. This CDR3 comprises 17 residues. The germline CDR1 and CDR2 sequences are MNHEY and SMNVEV (reference sequence). CDR3: CASSFIPRGAGYPYGDF. The CDR3 nucleotides read TGTGCCAGCAGTTTTATCCCCCGGGGTGCTGGTTACCCCTATGGGGACTTC.

J is TRBJ1-3 and V is TRBV10-1, with 8 positions matching TRBD1. This CDR3 is built from 15 residues. Germline V gene sequence: CDR1 WNHNN, CDR2 SYGVQD (reference sequence). The V and J ends lost 7 bases and 2 bases, in that order; junction bases with no gene match: 7. CDR3 region: CASIPGQEPGNTIYF. CDR3 DNA sequence: TGCGCCAGCATTCCGGGACAGGAGCCTGGAAACACCATATATTTT.

The CDR3: CASSEQGASTDTQYF. The CDR3 DNA sequence: TGTGCCAGCAGCGAACAGGGGGCGAGCACAGATACGCAGTATTTT. V usage is TRBV7-3 and J usage is TRBJ2-3; 9 nucleotides agree with TRBD1. Germline loops: CDR1 SGHTA, CDR2 FQGTGA. CDR3 size: 15 residues. Trimming removed 5 bases from V and 0 bases from J; junction bases left unmatched: 3.

The V call is TRBV5-1, the J call TRBJ1-1, with 7 bases matching TRBD1. From germline, CDR1 is SGHRS and CDR2 YFSETQ. CDR3 length: 14 amino acids. V was pared by 5 bases and J by 4 bases, with 8 bases of the junction left unmatched. For the CDR3, the DNA is TGCGCCAGCAGATTACAGGGGTCAGGCACTGAAGCTTTCTTT. Translated, it gives CASRLQGSGTEAFF.

This chain uses TRBV4-2 with TRBJ1-1; 8 nucleotides align to TRBD1. Germline V gives CDR1 LGHNA, CDR2 YNFKEQ. Unmatched junction bases numbered 7, after V lost 1 base and J lost 3 bases. The CDR3 is 16 amino acids. CDR3 amino acids: CASSQASGQDYTEAFF. DNA of the CDR3: TGTGCCAGCAGCCAAGCCTCGGGACAGGACTACACTGAAGCTTTCTTT.

This clone was seen just once. The rearrangement joins TRBV5-3 to TRBJ2-7, with D uncertain. TRBV5-3 is designated an ORF whose function remains uncertain. Trimming pared 1 base from V and 2 bases from J, leaving 7 bases between. The CDR3 has 13 amino acids. This CDR3 reads CARSLPQTYEQYF. The DNA for the CDR3 is TGTGCCAGAAGCTTGCCCCAGACCTACGAGCAGTACTTC.

This sequence joins TRBV5-6 and TRBJ2-1; perhaps TRBD2 as D (7 bases). Germline values: CDR1 SGHDT, CDR2 YYEEEE. CDR3 size: 14 residues. V lost 6 bases and J lost 5, with 15 bases in between. The CDR3 loop reads CASNNWGGNNEQFF. The CDR3 bases are TGTGCCAGCAACAACTGGGGGGGCAACAATGAGCAGTTCTTC.

The chain has TRBV6-5 and TRBJ2-2; D gene ambiguous. The V gene's germline CDR1 is MNHEY and CDR2 SVGAGI. Between the trimmed V and J ends, which lost 6 bases and 2 bases, there was a span of 13 bases. The CDR3 has 15 residues. The DNA for the CDR3 is TGTGCCAGCAGATTATCCGGGTCCAACACCGGGGAGCTGTTTTTT. Translated, it gives CASRLSGSNTGELFF.

A few counts support this clone. This sequence joins TRBV20-1 and TRBJ1-1; D is perhaps TRBD1 (6 bases). Deletions cut 6 bases from V and 7 bases from J, with 12 bases between. The length of the CDR3 is 11 residues. Germline-derived CDR1 and CDR2 are DFQATT and SNEGSKA (reference sequence). The CDR3 reads CSAGGESEAFF. CDR3 bases: TGCAGTGCAGGGGGTGAGAGTGAAGCTTTCTTT.